These T cell receptor beta chains were read from a single sample in a study of blood T cell repertoires in COVID-19. TCRdb's copy holds only in-frame clones and misses some; the assay was immunoSEQ multiplex PCR. This table holds 300,000 to 500,000 clones, around 90% found once. Sequencing was done on a sample of PBMCs or T cells enriched from blood (not recorded which). The receptors derive from a woman in her 40s with acute COVID-19. CDR3s include the opening cysteine and the closing phenylalanine or tryptophan. Each record gives: V gene, J gene, clone size, D gene, CDR3 DNA, CDR3 protein. A D gene is named only where the DNA matches it firmly. The listing skips clone size in some rows; elsewhere it reads once, few, many or a size class.

>TRBV5-1|TRBJ1-1|NA|TRBD1
TGCGCCAGCAGCTTGGGTGGAGGGGGCTATACTGAAGCTTTCTTT
CASSLGGGGYTEAFF
>TRBV7-8|TRBJ1-2|NA|NA
TGTGCCAGCAGCTTAGAACAGCTCTATGGCTACACCTTC
CASSLEQLYGYTF
>TRBV5-1|TRBJ1-1|NA|NA
TGCGCCAGCAGCGACGGCGGGCAGGGGAATATTTTGAACACTGAAGCTTTCTTT
CASSDGGQGNILNTEAFF
>TRBV19|TRBJ1-2|NA|NA
TGTGCCAGTAGTGTTATGACAGCCCCCAATGGCTACACCTTC
CASSVMTAPNGYTF
>TRBV4-1|TRBJ2-1|NA|TRBD1
TGCGCCAGCAGCCATCCTGCCGGGACAGGGGGGGATGAGCAGTTCTTC
CASSHPAGTGGDEQFF
>TRBV7-8|TRBJ2-1|NA|TRBD2
TGTGCCAGCAGCTTTCCACTAGCGGGGGGGCGGAATGAGCAGTTCTTC
CASSFPLAGGRNEQFF
>TRBV30|TRBJ2-7|few|TRBD1
TGTGCCTGGAGTATACAGGGGGCGCGAGAGCAGTACTTC
CAWSIQGAREQYF
>TRBV6-6|TRBJ2-7|NA|TRBD1
TGTGCCAGCAGTTACGGGACAGGGTACTTCTACGAGCAGTACTTC
CASSYGTGYFYEQYF
>TRBV9|TRBJ2-3|once|TRBD2
TGTGCCAGCAGCTTGAGCGGGGGACAAAGCACAGATACGCAGTATTTT
CASSLSGGQSTDTQYF
>TRBV10-3|TRBJ2-7|NA|NA
TGTGCCATCAGTGGCACCCTCGGCGAGCAGTACTTC
CAISGTLGEQYF
>TRBV30|TRBJ2-7|NA|NA
TGTGCCTGGACCCCACATACCACCTACGAGCAGTACTTC
CAWTPHTTYEQYF
>TRBV4-1|TRBJ2-7|once|TRBD1
TGCGCCAGCGGAACGTACAGGGGGCGTAGCTACGAGCAGTACTTC
CASGTYRGRSYEQYF
>TRBV18|TRBJ1-2|NA|TRBD1
TGTGCCAGCTCTAAGGACAGGGAAGAGTCGAGTGGCTACACCTTC
CASSKDREESSGYTF
>TRBV19|TRBJ2-7|NA|TRBD1
TGTGCCAGTAGTCTCGAGACAGGGTCCTACTACGAGCAGTACTTC
CASSLETGSYYEQYF
>TRBV30|TRBJ1-2|NA|NA
TGTGCCTGGAGTGGGGGAGGAGGCTACACCTTC
CAWSGGGGYTF
>TRBV23-1|TRBJ2-7|NA|TRBD1
TGCGCCAGCAGTACGGGACAGGGTCCCTACGAGCAGTACTTC
CASSTGQGPYEQYF
>TRBV5-1|TRBJ2-3|NA|TRBD2
TGCGCCAGCAGCTTGGGTACTAGCGGTGGCACAGATACGCAGTATTTT
CASSLGTSGGTDTQYF
>TRBV15|TRBJ1-4|once|TRBD1
TGTGCCACCAGCAGAGATGACAGGGGGGGAGAAAAACTGTTTTTT
CATSRDDRGGEKLFF
>TRBV9|TRBJ1-3|NA|NA
TGTGCCAGCAGCGCGATGGGCACAGTTGGGAACACCATATATTTT
CASSAMGTVGNTIYF
>TRBV4-1|TRBJ1-4|NA|NA
TGCGCCAGCAGCCAAGATTTCCCAGGGGCAAAGGGTGAAAAACTGTTTTTT
CASSQDFPGAKGEKLFF
>TRBV6-5|TRBJ1-2|NA|NA
TGTGCCAGCACCAGTATTTCCCTTAACTATGGCTACACCTTC
CASTSISLNYGYTF
>TRBV5-8|TRBJ2-5|NA|NA
TGTGCCAGCAGCGACAGTGAGTTAGAGACCCAGTACTTC
CASSDSELETQYF
>TRBV7-6|TRBJ1-4|once|NA
TGTGCCAGCAGCTTAGGAGGCGGGGTTTCGAATGAAAAACTGTTTTTT
CASSLGGGVSNEKLFF
>TRBV5-4|TRBJ1-2|NA|TRBD1
TGTGCCAGCAGAGAACCGGGACAGTCTAACTATGGCTACACCTTC
CASREPGQSNYGYTF
>TRBV24-1|TRBJ2-1|NA|TRBD1
TGTGCCACCAGTGATATTGGGACAGGGAGTGAAAATGAGCAGTTCTTC
CATSDIGTGSENEQFF
>TRBV11-2|TRBJ2-1|NA|TRBD2
TGTGCCAGCAGCTCCACAGGACTAGCGGGGGACAATGAGCAGTTCTTC
CASSSTGLAGDNEQFF
>TRBV30|TRBJ1-1|NA|NA
TGTGCCTGGAGTGTACTACAGGGAACTTTCTTT
CAWSVLQGTFF
>TRBV3-1/TRBV3-2|TRBJ1-6|NA|NA
TGTGCCAGCAGCGGAGACGGAGATTATAATTCACCCCTCCACTTT
CASSGDGDYNSPLHF
>TRBV6-6|TRBJ2-1|NA|TRBD2
TGTGCCAGCAGTTATGGCGGGGGGGCCGACAATGAGCAGTTCTTC
CASSYGGGADNEQFF
>TRBV20-1|TRBJ1-3|NA|NA
TGCAGTGCTAGTGTTAGAAGCTCTGGAAACACCATATATTTT
CSASVRSSGNTIYF
>TRBV2|TRBJ1-3|NA|NA
TGTGCCAGCATAGGCGGAGACTCTGGAAACACCATATATTTT
CASIGGDSGNTIYF
>TRBV9|TRBJ2-7|NA|TRBD2
TGTGCCAGCAGCGGCACCGGGACTAGCTACGAGCAGTACTTC
CASSGTGTSYEQYF
>TRBV4-2|TRBJ1-5|NA|NA
TGTGCCAGCAGCCATAGGACAGCTCATCAGCCCCAGCATTTT
CASSHRTAHQPQHF
>TRBV5-4|TRBJ2-7|NA|TRBD2
TGTGCCAGCAGCGGGACTAGTCCCTACGAGCAGTACTTC
CASSGTSPYEQYF
>TRBV2|TRBJ1-2|NA|TRBD1
TGTGCCAGCAGCCCAGGACAGGGAAACTATGGCTACACCTTC
CASSPGQGNYGYTF